These 21 T cell receptor beta chains were sequenced from one sample in a study of T cell clonality in common variable immunodeficiency. Here immunoSEQ multiplex PCR was the method, and the copy in TCRdb shows in-frame clones only, minus some. Observed in the sample are about 37,000 clones, none of them singletons. The sequencing input was peripheral blood mononuclear cells. The source of these receptors is a person between 18 and 75 years old in good health.

This clone occurred many times. The CDR3 is cut off 3 residues early in the read; its end comes from the germline J gene. The chain couples TRBV19 to TRBJ2-1; D may be TRBD1 (5 bases). Germline CDR1 LNHDA, CDR2 SQIVND (reference sequence). V lost 1 base and J lost 5, with 6 bases in between. The CDR3 contains 13 residues. The CDR3 loop reads CASSIGQNNEQFF. CDR3 bases read: TGTGCCAGTAGTATAGGACAGAACAATGAG.

Ten or more counts support this clone. The CDR3 end lies 3 residues beyond the end of the read and is filled in from the germline J gene. The V and J genes are TRBV19 and TRBJ1-1, with 7 bases lining up with TRBD1. The CDR3 totals 15 residues. The germline V gene has CDR1 LNHDA and CDR2 SQIVND (reference sequence). V was pared by 4 bases and J by 1 base, with 6 bases of the junction left unmatched. CDR3 DNA, as far as it was read: TGTGCCAGTAGTACGCCAGGGGGGCCGAACACTGAA. Translated: CASSTPGGPNTE. In full, the CDR3 reads CASSTPGGPNTEAFF.

This clone was observed at least ten times. Read coverage stops 3 residues before the CDR3 terminus; the germline J gene supplies the remainder. V and J are TRBV20-1 and TRBJ1-1; 7 bases are a match to TRBD1. The V gene's germline CDR1 is DFQATT and CDR2 SNEGSKA (reference sequence). V lost 6 bases and J lost 0; bases outside the gene matches: 4. The CDR3 contains 13 residues. The CDR3 sequence: CSARDSMNTEAFF. CDR3 bases read: TGCAGTGCCAGGGACAGCATGAACACTGAA.

This clone has ten or more counts. The read falls 3 residues short of the CDR3 end, and the missing part is taken from the germline J gene. This chain links TRBV5-6 with TRBJ1-1; 8 bases fit TRBD1. In germline, CDR1 is SGHDT, CDR2 YYEEEE. The CDR3 runs to 14 residues. J gave up 3 bases and V 2 bases, and 3 bases lay outside the gene matches. The CDR3 here is CASSLPQGDTEAFF. The covered CDR3 bases are TGTGCCAGCAGCTTACCACAGGGGGACACTGAA.

This clone came up many times. The read is 3 residues too short to cover the CDR3 end, so that end is filled in from the germline J gene. This rearrangement joins TRBV13 to TRBJ1-2, with D tentatively TRBD1 (5 bases). This CDR3 has 14 amino acids. The germline V gene encodes CDR1 PRHDT and CDR2 FYEKMQ (reference sequence). V shed 2 bases and J shed 5 bases, with 12 bases lying between them. The CDR3 loop reads CASSLLGSGYGYTF. The CDR3 DNA, read in part, is TGTGCCAGCAGCTTACTGGGTTCAGGGTATGGC.

This clone was found many times. The read terminates 3 residues before the CDR3 end, so the remaining end is supplied by the germline J gene. J is TRBJ2-3 and V is TRBV13; D unresolved. Trimming cost V 1 base and J 4 bases, with 12 bases left between them. The CDR3 loop spans 15 amino acids. CDR1 and CDR2 from the germline V gene are PRHDT and FYEKMQ (reference sequence). The CDR3 loop is CASSLEAGPADTQYF. The covered CDR3 bases are TGTGCCAGCAGCTTAGAGGCAGGCCCCGCAGATACG.

This clone was found many times. The read gets to within 3 residues of the CDR3 end, and the germline J gene fills in the rest. The rearrangement uses TRBV28 and TRBJ1-2, with 9 bases identical to TRBD1. CDR1 is MDHEN and CDR2 is SYDVKM in the germline V gene. Losses at the gene ends were 7 bases for V and 7 bases for J; bases not matched to a gene: 13. The CDR3 is made up of 15 amino acids. The CDR3 region is CASTLGQGVFRGYTF. CDR3 bases read: TGTGCCAGCACCTTGGGACAGGGAGTCTTTCGTGGC.

This clone showed up many times. Read coverage stops 3 residues before the CDR3 terminus; the germline J gene supplies the remainder. The rearrangement joins TRBV20-1 to TRBJ2-5, with 14 bases that match TRBD2. CDR1 and CDR2 (germline): DFQATT, SNEGSKA (reference sequence). With 6 bases clipped from V and 5 bases from J, the junction kept 5 bases outside the gene matches. CDR3 length equals 14 residues. The sequenced CDR3 bases are TGCAGTGCCCGGACTAGCGGGAGGTGGGAGACC. Translating gives CSARTSGRWET. The whole CDR3 protein reads CSARTSGRWETQYF.

There are many counts of this clone. CDR3 protein: CSARGRAGVEGANVLTF. The sequenced part of the CDR3 DNA is TGCAGTGCTAGAGGCCGGGCGGGAGTTGAGGGGGCCAACGTC. The rearrangement joins TRBV20-1 to TRBJ2-6; TRBD2 matches at 7 bases. The DNA ends 3 residues before the CDR3 does, and the rest of the CDR3 is filled in from the germline J gene. V trimming: 1 base; J trimming: 4 bases; junction bases outside the gene matches: 10. The germline gives CDR1 DFQATT, CDR2 SNEGSKA (reference sequence). This CDR3 has 17 residues.

In its sample, this clone was seen many times. Read data end 3 residues before the CDR3 end; the end is taken from the germline J gene. J is TRBJ2-3 and V is TRBV19, with 8 nucleotides matching TRBD2. CDR1 is LNHDA and CDR2 is SQIVND in the germline V gene (reference sequence). Germline trimming cut 5 bases from V and 1 base from J; bases unmatched to any gene: 11. The CDR3 spans 17 residues. CDR3 protein: CASSLRGGAFGTDTQYF. The CDR3 DNA, read in part, is TGTGCCAGTAGTCTACGGGGGGGAGCATTTGGCACAGATACG.

This clone showed up many times. The read finishes 3 residues shy of the CDR3 end, and the germline J gene is used to complete it. The chain recombines TRBV9 with TRBJ2-7, with 10 bases matching TRBD2. Germline V gene data show CDR1 as SGDLS and CDR2 as YYNGEE. The CDR3 totals 15 residues. J gave up 5 bases and V 4 bases, and 9 bases lay outside the gene matches. CDR3 residues: CASSPTLAGSHEQYF. The CDR3 DNA, read in part, is TGTGCCAGCAGCCCAACACTAGCGGGAAGCCACGAG. The variable domain in full, completed from reference TRBV9 and TRBJ2-7, reads DSGVTQTPKHLITATGQRVTLRCSPRSGDLSVYWYQQSLDQGLQFLIQYYNGEERAKGNILERFSAQQFPDLHSELNLSSLELGDSALYFCASSPTLAGSHEQYFGPGTRLTVT.

The table lists this clone with many counts. The CDR3 goes on 3 residues after the read ends, and that part is filled in from the germline J gene. This rearrangement joins TRBV5-1 to TRBJ1-1; the match to TRBD1 covers 11 bases. Germline CDR1 and CDR2: SGHRS and YFSETQ. CDR3 size: 12 residues. The CDR3 is CASSIGTGGAFF. Incomplete CDR3 DNA: TGCGCCAGCAGCATAGGGACAGGGGGA.

At least ten counts were recorded for this clone. The sequence runs out 3 residues before the end of the CDR3; the remainder is reconstructed from the germline J gene. The J gene is TRBJ1-3, the V gene TRBV5-4, with D possibly being TRBD1 (6 bases). Germline values: CDR1 SGHNT, CDR2 YYREEE (reference sequence). Trimming left V 4 bases short and J 0 bases short, with 8 bases between. The CDR3 sequence is 14 residues long. The CDR3 here is CASSEGGSGNTIYF. Partial CDR3 DNA: TGTGCCAGCAGCGAAGGGGGCTCTGGAAACACC.

The sample holds many counts of this clone. The read terminates 3 residues before the CDR3 end, so the remaining end is supplied by the germline J gene. The chain joins TRBV5-6 to TRBJ2-1; 8 bases agree with TRBD2. Germline CDR1 is SGHDT and CDR2 is YYEEEE. V was pared by 1 base and J by 5 bases, with 5 bases of the junction left unmatched. The CDR3 is 15 amino acids. CDR3: CASSLPSGSNNEQFF. CDR3 DNA (partial): TGTGCCAGCAGCTTGCCGAGCGGGAGCAACAATGAG.

The sample holds many counts of this clone. The CDR3 is cut off 3 residues early in the read; its end comes from the germline J gene. V gene TRBV23-1 combines with J gene TRBJ2-7; D not resolved. TRBV23-1 is reported as an ORF; its role is uncertain. The CDR3 contains 16 residues. V was cut by 7 bases and J by 3 bases, with 22 bases left in between. The sequenced part of the CDR3 DNA is TGCGCCAGCACCCAGGAAGCAAGGGTTTTTTGCTACGAG. Its protein is CASTQEARVFCYE. The entire CDR3 protein is CASTQEARVFCYEQYF.

This clone has ten or more counts. CDR3 bases read: TGCGCCAGCAGCTTAACTACCGGGGAG. Its translation is CASSLTTGE. The complete CDR3 protein is CASSLTTGELFF. The rearrangement uses TRBV5-1 and TRBJ2-2; D gene unclear. The read falls 3 residues short of the CDR3 end, and the missing part is taken from the germline J gene. Trimming removed 2 bases at V and 5 bases at J, with 4 bases between. Germline CDR1 SGHRS, CDR2 YFSETQ. This CDR3 has 12 residues. Based on the CDR3 plus reference TRBV5-1 and TRBJ2-2, the full variable domain is KAGVTQTPRYLIKTRGQQVTLSCSPISGHRSVSWYQQTPGQGLQFLFEYFSETQRNKGNFPGRFSGRQFSNSRSEMNVSTLELGDSALYLCASSLTTGELFFGEGSRLTVL.

The sample holds many counts of this clone. This chain's CDR3 is CSASVASGFYEQYF. The sequenced part of the CDR3 DNA is TGCAGTGCTAGTGTGGCTAGCGGGTTCTACGAG. V gene TRBV20-1 combines with J gene TRBJ2-7; TRBD2 agrees at 8 bases. The read finishes 3 residues shy of the CDR3 end, and the germline J gene is used to complete it. With V trimmed by 3 bases and J by 3 bases, 7 bases remained unmatched. The CDR3 runs to 14 residues. Per germline, CDR1 DFQATT and CDR2 SNEGSKA (reference sequence).

This clone was seen repeatedly, ten times or more. The CDR3 end is not reached by the read, which stops 3 residues before it; the germline J gene fills it in. The V gene is TRBV20-1, the J gene TRBJ2-1; 8 bases are a match to TRBD2. The junction had 4 bases not matched to a gene; V was cut back by 0 bases and J by 6 bases. Germline V gives CDR1 DFQATT, CDR2 SNEGSKA (reference sequence). This CDR3 is built from 14 residues. Partial CDR3 DNA: TGCAGTGCTAGAGATGCGGGGGGCGTCAATGAG. This sequence encodes CSARDAGGVNE. The CDR3 as a whole reads CSARDAGGVNEQFF.

The table lists this clone with many counts. The missing CDR3 end, 3 residues past where the read stops, is filled in from the germline J gene. This rearrangement joins TRBV19 to TRBJ1-5; D is possibly TRBD1 (6 bases). Germline CDR1 and CDR2: LNHDA and SQIVND (reference sequence). The V end lost 6 bases, the J end lost 3 bases, and 15 bases lay between the germline ends. The CDR3 totals 15 residues. Here the CDR3 reads CASRKQGYVNQPQHF. CDR3 bases read: TGTGCCAGTAGAAAACAGGGATACGTCAATCAGCCC.

This clone was counted at least ten times. The CDR3 goes on 3 residues after the read ends, and that part is filled in from the germline J gene. The chain carries TRBV5-4 and TRBJ2-3; D is ambiguous. The germline V gene has CDR1 SGHNT and CDR2 YYREEE (reference sequence). The CDR3 consists of 13 residues. The V end lost 0 bases, the J end lost 4 bases, and 6 bases lay between the germline ends. The DNA read from the CDR3 is TGTGCCAGCAGCTTGGTAGCCGCAGATACG. Translating gives CASSLVAADT. The whole CDR3 protein reads CASSLVAADTQYF.

This clone occurred many times. The CDR3 is cut off 3 residues early in the read; its end comes from the germline J gene. The rearrangement uses TRBV18 and TRBJ1-2, with 8 bases identical to TRBD1. CDR1 and CDR2 (germline): KGHSH, LQKENI. The junction had 7 bases not matched to a gene; V was cut back by 4 bases and J by 3 bases. CDR3 length: 15 amino acids. The sequenced part of the CDR3 DNA is TGTGCCAGCTCACGACAGGGGCCTCTTGACTATGGC. This encodes CASSRQGPLDYG. The entire CDR3 is CASSRQGPLDYGYTF.